This TCR beta chain originates from a study of PD-L1 blockade in urothelial cancer (dated by TCRdb to the late 2010s). The study in broad terms: Therapy was started at some point between 2013 and 2015 for all patients, and atezolizumab 1,200 mg was administered intravenously every 3 weeks. About 85% of the 29 patients were males with bladder-origin urothelial cancer, and about 65% of the roughly 30 reported a prior smoking history. Patients had an ECOG performance status of 0 or 1 and had received between 0 and 3 prior chemotherapy regimens. Blood samples were analyzed at two time points: 3 weeks after treatment start (second dose) and 6 weeks after treatment start. A median of around 150,000 T cells and approximately 86,000 unique TCRs was obtained from blood samples, and a median clonality of approximately 0.08 was observed. Somatic, immune and clinical correlates of response to PD-L1 blockade with atezolizumab in urothelial cancer were the focus of an exploratory multi-omic analysis. Pretreatment tumor samples, along with matched peripheral blood serially collected before and after atezolizumab treatment, were subjected to TCR sequencing. Progression-free survival longer than 6 months counted as durable clinical benefit, and TCR features were additionally tested against both progression-free and overall survival. In the same patients who had TCR sequencing, pretreatment tumors also underwent whole exome sequencing and RNA sequencing. Durable clinical benefit was achieved by nine patients but not by the remaining 20. Under 30 patients had pretreatment blood TCR-seq, some 25 had at least one posttreatment blood collection, and some 25 had tumor TCR-seq.

Study-wide conclusions, independent of this receptor: At 3 weeks after the start of treatment, tumor-associated TCR clones in peripheral blood had expanded more in patients with durable benefit (n ≈ 22, p = 0.022). Because of the small sample size (n ≈ 30) and the many exploratory analyses performed, the results are intended to be regarded as hypothesis-generating. Improved progression-free and overall survival was found to be associated with pretreatment peripheral blood TCR clonality below the median.

Trimming removed 7 bases from V and 1 base from J, leaving 6 bases between the germline ends. Reading the germline V gene gives CDR1 SQVTM and CDR2 ANQGSEA. From the cysteine up to the phenylalanine, the CDR3 has a length of 11 residues. Only CDR3 DNA remains: 33 bases, in frame from the first base. Concerning this clone: What antigen it recognizes has not been identified. No clone much larger than this one lies a single base away; base qualities are absent.

The time point label on this specimen signifies: pretreatment peripheral blood. A cohort of around 29 patients with locally advanced or metastatic urothelial carcinoma, treated at Memorial Sloan Kettering on a trial protocol, was included. Peripheral blood mononuclear cells were collected pretreatment and during treatment, with between 1 and 8 total time points obtained per patient. The Qiagen DNeasy Blood extraction kit was used to purify genomic DNA from total PBMCs and from tumor samples. PBMCs were collected pretreatment and during treatment, and were isolated and stored as previously described. Synthetic TCR analog templates were spiked into each PCR so that absolute template abundance could be estimated from read counts. TCRbeta CDR3 regions were amplified from genomic DNA with bias-controlled V and J gene primers using the immunoSEQ assay. Sequencing of rearranged TCRbeta segments was performed at approximately 20X coverage. Processing in the source paper ran as follows. Sequencing errors were corrected by clustering and CDR3s were annotated against IMGT to assign V, D and J genes. Out-of-frame and stop-codon sequences were excluded, and only productive TCRbeta rearrangements were used in downstream analyses. To compute clonality, Shannon entropy was normalized by the log of the number of unique productive sequences and then subtracted from one. Fisher's exact test with Benjamini-Hochberg correction, using a cutoff of adjusted p below 0.01, was how clones that differed between time points or between blood and tumor were identified. Sourced from immuneACCESS, this table was stored by TCRdb with only in-frame sequences that have V and J called. A share of the clones is absent; for the studies checked, an unresolved V gene accounts for under half, and the remainder has no known explanation. V and J calls plus clone size are reproduced from that table; the DNA served to infer D and trimming. The sample table holds about 93,000 clones, of which 90% were seen once. About 1.6% of the sample comes from the top ten.

This sequence originates from a man aged 55-75 years with urothelial cancer. Material: PBMCs, obtained around atezolizumab (anti-PD-L1) treatment. The chain is encoded by TRBV29-1 joined to TRBJ2-3; the D gene is unclear. The DNA reads TGCAGCGGCACACGCACAGATACGCAGTATTTT. This is translated as CSGTRTDTQYF.